This T cell receptor beta chain is from a study of post-analysis software for immune sequencing data. Findings and limits, study-wide: The study found TRBV5-6, TRBV5-1 and TRBV20-1 among five or six TRBV segments more frequent in patients than controls.

The TCR beta cDNA libraries contained unique molecular identifiers. TCRdb analysed the PCR reads with MiXCR anew, one entry per CDR3 protein. This sample has 700,000 to 900,000 distinct CDR3 sequences, with under 60% found just once. Looked up from germline, CDR1 is SGHDN and CDR2 is FVKESK. Trimming removed 0 bases from V and 0 bases from J, with 12 bases in between. This CDR3 has 18 amino acids. With respect to this clonotype: The antigen is not known.

The chain employs TRBV14 and TRBJ2-6; D remains ambiguous. What was sequenced was blood. This TCR was recovered from a girl aged 5 to 17 with multiple sclerosis. The CDR3 DNA reads TGTGCCAGCAGCCAAGAACCCGCACACACCTCTGGGGCCAACGTCCTGACTTTC. As protein: CASSQEPAHTSGANVLTF. The whole variable domain, filled in from reference TRBV14 and TRBJ2-6, reads EAGVTQFPSHSVIEKGQTVTLRCDPISGHDNLYWYRRVMGKEIKFLLHFVKESKQDESGMPNNRFLAERTGGTYSTLKVQPAELEDSGVYFCASSQEPAHTSGANVLTFGAGSRLTVL.